Listed here is a single T cell receptor (beta chain). No antigen is known for it. This entry belongs to a study of shared clonotypes between healthy human individuals. Study outcomes and limitations: Around 5.3% of naive CD4 clonotypes were shared across four donors.

Deep-level assay runs were performed. Once extracted for a subset, genomic DNA was divided evenly among several immunoSEQ plates. Clones were sequenced by immunoSEQ multiplex PCR, and TCRdb holds only the in-frame ones, with some missing. The sample includes about 2.4 million clones, roughly nine tenths seen only once; the top ten take over 0.12%. V lost 4 bases to trimming and J lost 8 bases; unmatched junction nucleotides: 16. Per the germline V gene, CDR1 is MNHEY and CDR2 is SMNVEV (reference sequence). The CDR3 is 17 residues long. J is TRBJ2-3 and V is TRBV27; 9 bases map to TRBD2. The source of this sequence is a man younger than 30 in good health. Material: naive CD4+ T cells sorted from blood. Subset of the sample: CD45RA+ positively selected. The CDR3 protein is CASSSRRSGRHGGTQYF. Written as DNA, the CDR3 is TGTGCCAGCAGTTCCCGTAGGAGCGGGAGGCACGGGGGTACGCAGTATTTT.